This T cell receptor (beta chain) was found in a study of blood T cell repertoires in COVID-19. Turning to the study itself: Nucleic acid was either cDNA or gDNA, and it came from T cells, B-cell-depleted T cells, or PBMCs.

In the study's own analysis: Quantification of nucleated cells was approximated via reference gene primer amplification. Only in-frame clones appear in the TCRdb table, and some are missing; sequencing was by immunoSEQ multiplex PCR. V, J and clone size are those of that table, while D and trimming were read from the DNA. The sample yields around 330,000 clones, roughly 90% seen once. Participant ages covered roughly 18 to 89 years across 25 or so US areas. Donors in Cohort 3 who had recovered were those with two negative PCRs, healthcare professional clearance, or resolution of their symptoms. J was trimmed by 4 bases and V by 0 bases; bases with no gene match: 1. Germline CDR1 reads SGHRS; CDR2 reads YFSETQ. The CDR3 totals 14 residues. Worth noting for this clone: The sample holds other DNA sequences that translate to the same CDR3.

The chain joins TRBV5-1 to TRBJ2-1; 7 bases line up with TRBD2. The sample consisted of PBMCs or T cells enriched from blood (not recorded which). The TCR originated in a woman aged 40 to 55 who had recovered from COVID-19. The CDR3 spells CASSLGLAYNEQFF. The CDR3 coding sequence is TGCGCCAGCAGCTTGGGACTAGCTTACAATGAGCAGTTCTTC. The whole variable domain, remainder taken from reference TRBV5-1 and TRBJ2-1, is KAGVTQTPRYLIKTRGQQVTLSCSPISGHRSVSWYQQTPGQGLQFLFEYFSETQRNKGNFPGRFSGRQFSNSRSEMNVSTLELGDSALYLCASSLGLAYNEQFFGPGTRLTVL.